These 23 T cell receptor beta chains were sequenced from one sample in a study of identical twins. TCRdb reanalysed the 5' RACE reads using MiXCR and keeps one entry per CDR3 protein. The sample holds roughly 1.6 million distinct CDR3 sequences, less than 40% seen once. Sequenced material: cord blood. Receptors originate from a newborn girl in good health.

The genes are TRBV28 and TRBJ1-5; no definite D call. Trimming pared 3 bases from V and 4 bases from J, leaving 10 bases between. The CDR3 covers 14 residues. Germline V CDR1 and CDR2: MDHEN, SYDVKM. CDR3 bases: TGTGCCAGCAGTTTTGACGGCTCGAATCAGCCCCAGCATTTT. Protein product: CASSFDGSNQPQHF. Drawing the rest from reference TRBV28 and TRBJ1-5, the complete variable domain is DVKVTQSSRYLVKRTGEKVFLECVQDMDHENMFWYRQDPGLGLRLIYFSYDVKMKEKGDIPEGYSVSREKKERFSLILESASTNQTSMYLCASSFDGSNQPQHFGDGTRLSIL.

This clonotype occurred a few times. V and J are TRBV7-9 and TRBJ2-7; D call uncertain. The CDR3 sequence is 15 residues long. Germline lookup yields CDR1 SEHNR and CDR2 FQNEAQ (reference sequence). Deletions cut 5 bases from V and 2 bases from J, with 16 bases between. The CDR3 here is CASSPAASRTYEQYF. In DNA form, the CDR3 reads TGTGCCAGCAGCCCAGCAGCGTCGAGAACCTACGAGCAGTACTTC.

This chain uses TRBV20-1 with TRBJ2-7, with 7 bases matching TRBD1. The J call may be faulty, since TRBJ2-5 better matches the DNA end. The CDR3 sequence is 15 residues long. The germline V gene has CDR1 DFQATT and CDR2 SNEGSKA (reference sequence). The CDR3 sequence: CSARDEQGKGETQYF. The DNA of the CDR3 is TGCAGTGCTAGAGATGAACAGGGGAAGGGGGAGACCCAGTACTTC.

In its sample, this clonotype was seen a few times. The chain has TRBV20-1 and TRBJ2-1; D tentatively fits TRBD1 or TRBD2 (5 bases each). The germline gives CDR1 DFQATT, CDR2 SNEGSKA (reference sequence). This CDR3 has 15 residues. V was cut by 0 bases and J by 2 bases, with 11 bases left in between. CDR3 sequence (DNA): TGCAGTGCTAGAGACCGGGACGGGGCCTACAATGAGCAGTTCTTC. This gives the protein CSARDRDGAYNEQFF.

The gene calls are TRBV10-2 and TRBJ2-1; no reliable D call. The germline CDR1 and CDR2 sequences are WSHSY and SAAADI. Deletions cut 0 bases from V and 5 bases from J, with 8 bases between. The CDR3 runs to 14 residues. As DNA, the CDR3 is TGCGCCAGCAGTGAGTCGATGGAAAACAATGAGCAGTTCTTC. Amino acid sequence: CASSESMENNEQFF.

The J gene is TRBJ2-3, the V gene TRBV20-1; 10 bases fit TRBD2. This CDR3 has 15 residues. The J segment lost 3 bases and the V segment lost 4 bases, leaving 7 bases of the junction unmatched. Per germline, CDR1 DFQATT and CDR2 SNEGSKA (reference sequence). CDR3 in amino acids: CSATQLAGKTDTQYF. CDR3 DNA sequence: TGCAGTGCTACCCAACTAGCGGGGAAAACAGATACGCAGTATTTT.

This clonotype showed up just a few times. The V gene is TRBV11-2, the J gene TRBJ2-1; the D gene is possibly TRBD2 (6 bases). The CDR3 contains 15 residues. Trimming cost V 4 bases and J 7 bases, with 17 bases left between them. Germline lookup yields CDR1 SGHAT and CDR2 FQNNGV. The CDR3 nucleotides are TGTGCCAGCAGCTCTCTGTCTGGGGGGAATAATGAGCAGTTCTTC. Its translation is CASSSLSGGNNEQFF. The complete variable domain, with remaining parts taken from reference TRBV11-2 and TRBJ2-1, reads EAGVAQSPRYKIIEKRQSVAFWCNPISGHATLYWYQQILGQGPKLLIQFQNNGVVDDSQLPKDRFSAERLKGVDSTLKIQPAKLEDSAVYLCASSSLSGGNNEQFFGPGTRLTVL.

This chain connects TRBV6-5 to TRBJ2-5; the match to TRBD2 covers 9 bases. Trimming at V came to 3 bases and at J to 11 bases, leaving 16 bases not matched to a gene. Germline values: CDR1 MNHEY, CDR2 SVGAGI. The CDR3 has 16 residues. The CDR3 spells CASSYSEREDNNEQYF. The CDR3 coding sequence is TGTGCCAGCAGTTATTCCGAGCGGGAGGATAACAATGAGCAGTACTTC.

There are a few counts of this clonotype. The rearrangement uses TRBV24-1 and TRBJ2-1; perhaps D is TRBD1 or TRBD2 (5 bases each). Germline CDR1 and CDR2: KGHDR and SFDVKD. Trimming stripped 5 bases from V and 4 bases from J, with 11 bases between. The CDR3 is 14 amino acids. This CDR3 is CATSVGTDYNEQFF. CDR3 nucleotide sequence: TGTGCCACCAGTGTCGGGACGGATTACAATGAGCAGTTCTTC.

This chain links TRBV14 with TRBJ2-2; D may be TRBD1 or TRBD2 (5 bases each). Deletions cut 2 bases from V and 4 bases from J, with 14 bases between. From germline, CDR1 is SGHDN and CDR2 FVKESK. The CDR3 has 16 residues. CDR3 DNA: TGTGCCAGCAGCCAATCGAGGGGAGTCGGCACCGGGGAGCTGTTTTTT. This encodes CASSQSRGVGTGELFF.

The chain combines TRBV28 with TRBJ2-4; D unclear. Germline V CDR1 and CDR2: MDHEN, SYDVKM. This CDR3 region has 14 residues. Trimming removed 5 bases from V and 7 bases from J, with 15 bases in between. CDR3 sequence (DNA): TGTGCCAGCAGTCCTTCCGGTCCGGCGAACATTCAGTACTTC. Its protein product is CASSPSGPANIQYF. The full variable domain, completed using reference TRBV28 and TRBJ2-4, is DVKVTQSSRYLVKRTGEKVFLECVQDMDHENMFWYRQDPGLGLRLIYFSYDVKMKEKGDIPEGYSVSREKKERFSLILESASTNQTSMYLCASSPSGPANIQYFGAGTRLSVL.

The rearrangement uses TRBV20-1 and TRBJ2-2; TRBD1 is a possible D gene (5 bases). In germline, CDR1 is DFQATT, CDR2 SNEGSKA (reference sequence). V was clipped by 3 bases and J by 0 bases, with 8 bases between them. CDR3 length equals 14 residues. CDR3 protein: CSASRVANTGELFF. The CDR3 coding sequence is TGCAGTGCTAGCAGGGTCGCGAACACCGGGGAGCTGTTTTTT.

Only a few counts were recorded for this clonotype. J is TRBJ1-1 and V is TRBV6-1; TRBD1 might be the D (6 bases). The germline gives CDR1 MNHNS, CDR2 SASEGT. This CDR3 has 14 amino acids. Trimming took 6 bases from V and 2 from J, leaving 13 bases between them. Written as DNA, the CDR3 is TGTGCCAGCAGGAACGGACAGACTAACACTGAAGCTTTCTTT. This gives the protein CASRNGQTNTEAFF.

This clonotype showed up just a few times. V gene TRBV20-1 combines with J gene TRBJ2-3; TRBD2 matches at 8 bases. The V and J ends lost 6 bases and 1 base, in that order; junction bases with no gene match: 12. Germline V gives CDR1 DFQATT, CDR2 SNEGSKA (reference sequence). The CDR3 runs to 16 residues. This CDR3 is CSALSGTRYRTDTQYF. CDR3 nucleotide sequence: TGCAGTGCACTTTCCGGGACTAGATATCGCACAGATACGCAGTATTTT.

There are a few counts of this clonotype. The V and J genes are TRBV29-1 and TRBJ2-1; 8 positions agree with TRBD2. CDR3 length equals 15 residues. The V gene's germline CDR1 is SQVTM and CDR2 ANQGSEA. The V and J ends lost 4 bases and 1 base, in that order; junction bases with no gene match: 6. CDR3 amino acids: CSVAGGAGSYNEQFF. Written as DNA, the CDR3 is TGCAGCGTTGCGGGGGGGGCGGGGTCCTACAATGAGCAGTTCTTC.

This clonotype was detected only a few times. CDR3 protein: CASSQKGVDNSPLHF. DNA of the CDR3: TGCGCCAGCAGCCAAAAGGGTGTCGATAATTCACCCCTCCACTTT. The rearrangement links TRBV4-1 to TRBJ1-6; no firm D call. Trimming took off 2 bases at V and 5 bases at J, with 10 bases between the two ends. Germline CDR1 reads MGHRA; CDR2 reads YSYEKL. The CDR3 is 15 amino acids.

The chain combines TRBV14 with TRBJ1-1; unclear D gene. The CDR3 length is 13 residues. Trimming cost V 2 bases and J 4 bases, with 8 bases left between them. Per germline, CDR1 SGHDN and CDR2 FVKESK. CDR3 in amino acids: CASSQSRSTEAFF. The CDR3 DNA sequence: TGTGCCAGCAGCCAATCACGCTCCACTGAAGCTTTCTTT.

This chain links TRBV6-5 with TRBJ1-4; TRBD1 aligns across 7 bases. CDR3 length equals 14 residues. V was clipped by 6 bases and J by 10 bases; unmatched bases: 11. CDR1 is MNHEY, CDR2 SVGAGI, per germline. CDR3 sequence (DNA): TGTGCCAGCAGCCGCGGGACAGACGGCGGAAAACTGTTTTTT. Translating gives CASSRGTDGGKLFF.

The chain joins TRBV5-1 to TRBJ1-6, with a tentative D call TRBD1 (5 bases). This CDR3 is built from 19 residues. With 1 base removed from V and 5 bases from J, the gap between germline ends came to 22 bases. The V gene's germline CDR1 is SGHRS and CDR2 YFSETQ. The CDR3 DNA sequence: TGCGCCAGCAGCTTGTTTCACAATAATGTGGGACGGGATAATTCACCCCTCCACTTT. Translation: CASSLFHNNVGRDNSPLHF. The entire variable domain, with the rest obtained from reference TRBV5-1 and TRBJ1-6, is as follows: KAGVTQTPRYLIKTRGQQVTLSCSPISGHRSVSWYQQTPGQGLQFLFEYFSETQRNKGNFPGRFSGRQFSNSRSEMNVSTLELGDSALYLCASSLFHNNVGRDNSPLHFGNGTRLTVT.

The DNA of the CDR3 is TGCGCCAGCAGCTTGGTTCCGGGGGTGGCGGCAGATACGCAGTATTTT. This encodes CASSLVPGVAADTQYF. The rearrangement links TRBV5-1 to TRBJ2-3; D may be TRBD2 (6 bases). The CDR3 covers 16 residues. Germline V lookup: CDR1 SGHRS, CDR2 YFSETQ. V was trimmed by 0 bases and J by 4 bases, leaving 15 bases between them.

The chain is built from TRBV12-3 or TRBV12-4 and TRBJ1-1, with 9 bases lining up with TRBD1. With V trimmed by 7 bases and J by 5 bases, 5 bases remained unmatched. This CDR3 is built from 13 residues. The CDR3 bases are TGTGCCAGCACCGGACAGGGGTGGACTGAAGCTTTCTTT. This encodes CASTGQGWTEAFF.

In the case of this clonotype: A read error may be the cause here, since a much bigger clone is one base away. Written as DNA, the CDR3 is TGTGCCAGCAGCCAAGGAGGGGGCTCGACCAAAAACATTCGGTACTTC. It is translated as CASSQGGGSTKNIRYF. The J gene is TRBJ2-4, the V gene TRBV4-2; 7 nucleotides match TRBD1. The CDR3 is 16 amino acids. Germline CDR1 and CDR2: LGHNA and YNFKEQ.

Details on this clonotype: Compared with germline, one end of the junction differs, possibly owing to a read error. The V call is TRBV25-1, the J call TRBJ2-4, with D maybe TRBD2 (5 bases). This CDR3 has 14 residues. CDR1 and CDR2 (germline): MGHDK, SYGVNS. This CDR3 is CASSDNLAKNTQYF. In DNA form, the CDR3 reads TGTGCCAGCAGTGACAATCTAGCCAAAAACACTCAGTACTTC.